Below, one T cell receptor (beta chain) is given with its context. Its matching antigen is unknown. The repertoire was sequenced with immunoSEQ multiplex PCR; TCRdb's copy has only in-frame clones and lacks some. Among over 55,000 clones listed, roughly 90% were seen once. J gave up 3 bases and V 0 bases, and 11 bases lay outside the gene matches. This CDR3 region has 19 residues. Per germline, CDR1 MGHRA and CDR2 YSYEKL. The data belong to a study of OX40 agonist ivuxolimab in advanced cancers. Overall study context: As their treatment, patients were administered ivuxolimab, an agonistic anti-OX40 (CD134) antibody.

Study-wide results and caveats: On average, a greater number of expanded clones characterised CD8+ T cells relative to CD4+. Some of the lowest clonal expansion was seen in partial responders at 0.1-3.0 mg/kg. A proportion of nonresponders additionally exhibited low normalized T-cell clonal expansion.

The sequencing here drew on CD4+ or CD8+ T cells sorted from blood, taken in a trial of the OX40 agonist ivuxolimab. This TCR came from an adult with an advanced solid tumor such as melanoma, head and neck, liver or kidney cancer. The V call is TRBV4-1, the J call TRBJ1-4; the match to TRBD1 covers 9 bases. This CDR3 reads CASSQERWTGERANEKLFF. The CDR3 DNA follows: TGCGCCAGCAGCCAAGAAAGGTGGACAGGGGAACGAGCTAATGAAAAACTGTTTTTT.